Sequencing of this TCR beta chain was carried out in a study of Ad26.COV2.S vaccination and SARS-CoV-2 variants. V lost 1 base and J lost 4, with 7 bases in between. This CDR3 has 13 amino acids. Germline loops: CDR1 SEHNR, CDR2 FQNEAQ (reference sequence). TCRdb keeps only in-frame clones here, not all; method: immunoSEQ multiplex PCR. The sample has about 400,000 clones, approximately 89% seen once. Treatment denoted: 15 to 20 received Ad26.COV2.S at low or high dose, single or two shots; about five received placebo; per-sample allocation not given. Each sample was drawn 63 days after the first injection (of vaccine or placebo).

The TCR comes from a person aged 18-60 years who received the Ad26.COV2.S COVID-19 vaccine or a placebo. Sequences were derived from peripheral blood, sampled in a trial of Ad26.COV2.S vaccine versus placebo. V and J are TRBV7-9 and TRBJ1-1, with D possibly TRBD1 on 6 matching bases. CDR3: CASSLEGGTEAFF. CDR3 nucleotides: TGTGCCAGCAGCTTAGAAGGGGGCACTGAAGCTTTCTTT. The full variable domain, in which reference TRBV7-9 and TRBJ1-1 provide the parts outside the CDR3, is DTGVSQNPRHKITKRGQNVTFRCDPISEHNRLYWYRQTLGQGPEFLTYFQNEAQLEKSRLLSDRFSAERPKGSFSTLEIQRTEQGDSAMYLCASSLEGGTEAFFGQGTRLTVV.